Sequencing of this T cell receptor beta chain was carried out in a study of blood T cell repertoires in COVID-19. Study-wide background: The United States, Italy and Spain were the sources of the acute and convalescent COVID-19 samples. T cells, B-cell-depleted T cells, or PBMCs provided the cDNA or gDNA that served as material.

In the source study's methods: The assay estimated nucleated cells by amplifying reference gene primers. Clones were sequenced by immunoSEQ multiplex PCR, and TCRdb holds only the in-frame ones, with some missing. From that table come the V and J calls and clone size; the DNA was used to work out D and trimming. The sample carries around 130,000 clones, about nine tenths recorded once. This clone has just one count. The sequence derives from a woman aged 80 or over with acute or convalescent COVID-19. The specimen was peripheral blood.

CDR3 sequence (DNA): TGTGCCAGCAGTGAAAGGAGCTCTGGAAACACCATATATTTT. It encodes CASSERSSGNTIYF. The V and J genes are TRBV6-1 and TRBJ1-3; D unresolved. Trimming cost V 2 bases and J 0 bases, with 5 bases left between them. CDR3 length: 14 amino acids. Germline loops: CDR1 MNHNS, CDR2 SASEGT.